This TCR beta chain emerged from a study of T-cell reconstitution after alpha-beta-depleted transplantation in children. Study results and caveats: The study traced high day-60 TCRbeta diversity in some patients to surviving recipient T cells and thymic progenitors. After transplant, at about two months, alpha-beta T cells were reportedly derived from several hundred expanded graft clones. Newly produced T cells mostly provided counts and TCRbeta diversity after one year, as hyperexpanded clones declined.

Preparation of the TCRbeta library used unique molecular identifiers. Via MiXCR, TCRdb re-called the PCR reads, giving one row per CDR3 protein. The sample includes hundreds of thousands of distinct CDR3 sequences, around 17% seen only once; the top ten take approximately 5%. In its sample, this clonotype was seen a few times. The antigen is undetermined. The origin of this receptor is a male patient under 18 who had a stem cell transplant for acute lymphoblastic leukemia, so the T cells may come from the graft donor. Sequencing used PBMCs, mostly from graft donor cells, obtained 360 days after TCRalphabeta/CD19-depleted stem cell transplant.

This chain's CDR3 is CAISESLLGDHEQYF. In nucleotides, the CDR3 is TGTGCCATCAGTGAGTCCCTTCTGGGAGACCACGAGCAGTACTTC. The chain combines TRBV10-3 with TRBJ2-7; D may be TRBD2 (5 bases). Looked up from germline, CDR1 is ENHRY and CDR2 is SYGVKD. Trimming took 0 bases from V and 5 from J, leaving 14 bases between them. CDR3 length: 15 residues.